These 29 T cell receptor beta chains originate from one sample sequenced in a study of blood T cells in healthy people across ages. Through a sample-barcoded 5' primer and a J-beta primer mix, a second PCR was run for 7 to 11 cycles. TCRdb re-called the 5' RACE reads through MiXCR, storing one row per CDR3 protein. The table has around 1,800,000 distinct CDR3 sequences, about 39% seen once. The sample taken for sequencing was blood. The receptors come from a human donor in good health.

Here the CDR3 reads CAISDLVGTGSTDTQYF. DNA of the CDR3: TGTGCCATCAGTGACTTAGTGGGGACAGGGAGCACAGATACGCAGTATTTT. The chain employs TRBV10-3 and TRBJ2-3; 9 bases match TRBD1. In germline, CDR1 is ENHRY, CDR2 SYGVKD. The ends lost 3 bases at V and 0 bases at J; junction bases unmatched: 7. The CDR3 runs 17 residues.

V usage is TRBV20-1 and J usage is TRBJ1-2, with 7 nucleotides matching TRBD1. In germline, CDR1 is DFQATT, CDR2 SNEGSKA (reference sequence). The V segment lost 5 bases and the J segment 2 bases; nucleotides outside the gene matches: 8. CDR3 length: 14 amino acids. CDR3 DNA sequence: TGCAGTGCTCCCAGGACAGGTGACAACTATGGCTACACCTTC. This encodes CSAPRTGDNYGYTF.

The V call is TRBV6-2 or TRBV6-3, the J call TRBJ2-1, with TRBD1 identical over 8 bases. The CDR3 contains 14 residues. Trimming at V came to 4 bases and at J to 9 bases, leaving 8 bases not matched to a gene. Germline-derived CDR1 and CDR2 are MNHEY and SVGEGT. The DNA of the CDR3 is TGTGCCAGCAGTTCCTCAGGGGGCCTATCTGAGCAGTTCTTC. Its protein product is CASSSSGGLSEQFF.

This clonotype was seen ten or more times. The chain couples TRBV7-2 to TRBJ2-1; D uncertain. V was shortened by 1 base and J by 5 bases, with 12 bases between the two germline ends. Per germline, CDR1 SGHTA and CDR2 FQGNSA. CDR3 size: 15 residues. Written as DNA, the CDR3 is TGTGCCAGCAGCTTAGGCCCACCCCCCAACAATGAGCAGTTCTTC. Protein product: CASSLGPPPNNEQFF.

The rearrangement uses TRBV10-3 and TRBJ1-1; D possibly corresponds to TRBD1 (6 bases). Germline V CDR1 and CDR2: ENHRY, SYGVKD. The CDR3 runs 12 residues. V was clipped by 4 bases and J by 5 bases, with 8 bases between them. CDR3 sequence (DNA): TGTGCCATCAGTGGGAGGGGGACTGAAGCTTTCTTT. Residues: CAISGRGTEAFF.

The chain carries TRBV2 and TRBJ2-3; D remains ambiguous. This CDR3 contains 12 residues. Germline-derived CDR1 and CDR2 are SNHLY and FYNNEI. The V and J ends lost 9 bases and 1 base respectively, with 8 bases between them. The CDR3 loop is CARDVGTDTQYF. The CDR3 DNA reads TGTGCCAGGGACGTTGGCACAGATACGCAGTATTTT. Full variable domain (rest looked up from reference TRBV2 and TRBJ2-3): EPEVTQTPSHQVTQMGQEVILRCVPISNHLYFYWYRQILGQKVEFLVSFYNNEISEKSEIFDDQFSVERPDGSNFTLKIRSTKLEDSAMYFCARDVGTDTQYFGPGTRLTVL.

This clonotype was detected once. The chain recombines TRBV19 with TRBJ2-7, with D tentatively TRBD1 or TRBD2 (5 bases each). The end of the DNA is better explained by TRBJ2-5, so the J call may be wrong. Germline CDR1 LNHDA, CDR2 SQIVND (reference sequence). This CDR3 region has 14 residues. The CDR3 DNA is TGTGCCAGTTGTCCGGGACGCGATATTGGGACCCAGTACTTC. It yields the protein CASCPGRDIGTQYF.

J is TRBJ1-2 and V is TRBV20-1; no clear D. V shed 6 bases and J shed 1 base, with 12 bases lying between them. The length of the CDR3 is 13 residues. Germline V gene data show CDR1 as DFQATT and CDR2 as SNEGSKA (reference sequence). The CDR3: CSAVMTDNYGYTF. DNA of the CDR3: TGCAGTGCGGTTATGACGGATAACTATGGCTACACCTTC.

J is TRBJ1-4 and V is TRBV15, with TRBD1 matching over 7 bases. Germline loops: CDR1 LNHNV, CDR2 YYDKDF (reference sequence). J was trimmed by 2 bases and V by 1 base; bases with no gene match: 13. CDR3 length: 19 residues. The CDR3 here is CATSRVGGPSKATNEKLFF. CDR3 bases: TGTGCCACCAGCAGAGTAGGGGGCCCTAGCAAGGCGACTAATGAAAAACTGTTTTTT.

The genes are TRBV4-3 and TRBJ2-1; 8 positions match TRBD2. The V gene's germline CDR1 is LGHNA and CDR2 YSLEER. Trimming removed 0 bases from V and 5 bases from J; junction bases left unmatched: 9. The length of the CDR3 is 17 residues. This CDR3 is CASSQDRGTSENNEQFF. The CDR3 bases are TGCGCCAGCAGCCAAGATCGGGGGACTAGTGAGAACAATGAGCAGTTCTTC.

In regard to this clonotype: One end of the junction is discordant with germline, which a read error may explain. J is TRBJ1-2 and V is TRBV6-2 or TRBV6-3; D call uncertain. The germline CDR1 and CDR2 sequences are MNHEY and SVGEGT. CDR3 length: 15 amino acids. CDR3 bases: TGTGTCAGCAGGCTCGGACTCCCGGAGGGCTATGGCTACACCTTC. It specifies CVSRLGLPEGYGYTF.

This clonotype turned up a few times. At one end, the junction sequence differs from germline, possibly due to a read error. The genes are TRBV7-9 and TRBJ2-5; D not certain. CDR3 length equals 13 residues. CDR1 and CDR2 (germline): SEHNR, FQNEAQ (reference sequence). The CDR3 is CASTAGVQEAQYF. As DNA, the CDR3 is TGTGCCAGCACGGCAGGAGTTCAAGAGGCCCAGTACTTC.

This clonotype was found a few times. The V and J genes are TRBV6-6 and TRBJ1-5; 10 bases agree with TRBD1. Losses at the gene ends were 4 bases for V and 0 bases for J; bases not matched to a gene: 6. This CDR3 is 17 amino acids long. Germline V CDR1 and CDR2: MNHNY, SVGAGI (reference sequence). In nucleotides, the CDR3 is TGTGCCAGCAGTTCCGGGACAGGGGCCTATAGCAATCAGCCCCAGCATTTT. Translating it yields CASSSGTGAYSNQPQHF.

J is TRBJ2-1 and V is TRBV10-3; 13 nucleotides agree with TRBD2. Trimming at V came to 4 bases and at J to 5 bases, leaving 5 bases not matched to a gene. Germline assignment: CDR1 ENHRY and CDR2 SYGVKD. CDR3 size: 16 residues. The CDR3 DNA is TGTGCCATCAGTGTATCTACTAGCGGGGGGGACAATGAGCAGTTCTTC. This encodes CAISVSTSGGDNEQFF.

The chain is built from TRBV11-1 and TRBJ1-6, with D uncertain. Trimming left V 5 bases short and J 10 bases short, with 12 bases between. CDR1 and CDR2 (germline): SGHAT, FQDESV (reference sequence). This CDR3 has 13 residues. CDR3 coding DNA: TGTGCCAGCAGCGGTAGCCTTACCTCACCCCTCCACTTT. Its protein is CASSGSLTSPLHF.

There are a few counts of this clonotype. The chain joins TRBV20-1 to TRBJ2-1; 9 bases match TRBD1. Germline loops: CDR1 DFQATT, CDR2 SNEGSKA (reference sequence). The CDR3 contains 14 residues. The V gene end was trimmed by 6 bases and the J gene end by 9 bases; junction bases not matched to a gene: 12. In DNA, the CDR3 is TGCAGTGCCGGACCGGGACAGGGCTTGGGTGAGCAGTTCTTC. Its protein product is CSAGPGQGLGEQFF.

Remarks on this clonotype: A read error is possible here, since a much larger clone lies one base away. The rearrangement joins TRBV4-2 to TRBJ2-5; the match to TRBD2 covers 10 bases. The CDR3 totals 16 residues. From germline, CDR1 is LGHNA and CDR2 YNFKEQ. Losses at the gene ends were 0 bases for V and 11 bases for J; bases not matched to a gene: 12. CDR3 DNA: TGTGCCAGCAGCCAAGAAGGAGCGGGGGGGCTTAATGAGCAGTACTTC. Protein product: CASSQEGAGGLNEQYF.

This clonotype was seen more than once but under ten times. The chain employs TRBV2 and TRBJ2-1; D not resolved. The CDR3 contains 14 residues. Trimming cost V 7 bases and J 0 bases, with 10 bases left between them. Germline values: CDR1 SNHLY, CDR2 FYNNEI. In DNA, the CDR3 is TGTGCCAGCAATGGGCAGAGCTCCTACAATGAGCAGTTCTTC. This encodes CASNGQSSYNEQFF.

This clonotype was recorded a few times. The chain couples TRBV5-5 to TRBJ2-5, with 7 nucleotides matching TRBD1. Looked up from germline, CDR1 is SGHKS and CDR2 is YYEKEE (reference sequence). This CDR3 comprises 16 residues. Germline trimming cut 2 bases from V and 2 bases from J; bases unmatched to any gene: 9. The CDR3, as DNA: TGTGCCAGCAGCTTTGACAGGACAGGCGAACAAGAGACCCAGTACTTC. This codes for CASSFDRTGEQETQYF.

The V call is TRBV4-1, the J call TRBJ1-2, with D uncertain. CDR3 length: 16 residues. V lost 1 base to trimming and J lost 2 bases, with 14 bases between them. The germline gives CDR1 MGHRA, CDR2 YSYEKL. The CDR3 DNA sequence: TGCGCCAGCAGCCAAGTCGGGCAGTTGATAAACTATGGCTACACCTTC. Translating gives CASSQVGQLINYGYTF.

V and J are TRBV5-1 and TRBJ1-1; D gene uncertain. The CDR3 totals 16 residues. V lost 0 bases and J lost 2, with 14 bases in between. Germline V gene lookup returns CDR1 SGHRS and CDR2 YFSETQ. The CDR3 is CASSLEGQSLNTEAFF. Here the CDR3 DNA reads TGCGCCAGCAGCTTGGAGGGCCAATCCCTAAACACTGAAGCTTTCTTT.

V and J are TRBV4-3 and TRBJ1-4, with 7 bases that match TRBD1. Germline CDR1 is LGHNA and CDR2 is YSLEER. The CDR3 totals 17 residues. After removal of 4 bases from V and 7 bases from J, the junction contained 15 bases not matched to a gene. This CDR3 is CASSPDVRGGDGEKLFF. In nucleotides, the CDR3 is TGCGCCAGCAGCCCAGACGTAAGAGGGGGCGACGGTGAAAAACTGTTTTTT.

This clonotype was counted only a few times. This sequence joins TRBV20-1 and TRBJ1-2; TRBD1 is a possible D gene (6 bases). The V and J ends lost 0 bases and 2 bases respectively, with 13 bases between them. The CDR3 contains 15 residues. Germline assignment: CDR1 DFQATT and CDR2 SNEGSKA (reference sequence). The chain's CDR3 is CSARDYHTGNYGYTF. In DNA form, the CDR3 reads TGCAGTGCTAGAGATTACCACACAGGGAACTATGGCTACACCTTC.

The chain employs TRBV20-1 and TRBJ2-5; a weak D match, TRBD2 (7 bases). The tail of the sequence fits TRBJ2-7 better, so the J call may be wrong. The CDR3 extends over 14 amino acids. Germline-derived CDR1 and CDR2 are DFQATT and SNEGSKA (reference sequence). As DNA, the CDR3 is TGCAGTGCCGAGGGGGGGCAGCCCACCTACGAGCAGTACTTC. Its translation: CSAEGGQPTYEQYF.

The table lists this clonotype with a few counts. V is TRBV12-3 or TRBV12-4 and J is TRBJ1-5; the D gene is possibly TRBD1 (6 bases). V shed 6 bases and J shed 3 bases, with 15 bases lying between them. The CDR3 has 15 amino acids. CDR3 nucleotides: TGTGCCAGCAGCAACTCCAGGGGTTCCAATCAGCCCCAGCATTTT. Translating gives CASSNSRGSNQPQHF.

The chain uses TRBV4-3 and TRBJ1-2; D uncertain. Germline CDR1 and CDR2: LGHNA and YSLEER. The ends were cut back, 0 bases at V and 4 bases at J, with 12 bases in the middle. CDR3 size: 15 residues. CDR3 sequence: CASSQDSQPIYGYTF. CDR3 sequence (DNA): TGCGCCAGCAGCCAAGATAGCCAACCTATCTATGGCTACACCTTC.

V usage is TRBV7-3 and J usage is TRBJ2-7; no reliable D call. The germline CDR1 and CDR2 sequences are SGHTA and FQGTGA. This CDR3 has 13 residues. Trimming cost V 1 base and J 3 bases, with 7 bases left between them. The CDR3 spells CASSLKPNYEQYF. Written as DNA, the CDR3 is TGTGCCAGCAGCTTAAAGCCTAACTACGAGCAGTACTTC.

J is TRBJ2-7 and V is TRBV20-1; 9 bases map to TRBD2. CDR1 DFQATT and CDR2 SNEGSKA come from the germline V gene (reference sequence). V lost 6 bases, J lost 6 bases, and 15 bases stayed unmatched. The CDR3 has 15 residues. CDR3 in DNA: TGCAGTGCCACGTGGGTGAGCGGGGGGCATGGCGAGCAGTACTTC. Its protein is CSATWVSGGHGEQYF.

This clonotype was seen a handful of times. The V call is TRBV11-2, the J call TRBJ1-1; TRBD1 aligns across 7 bases. CDR1 is SGHAT and CDR2 is FQNNGV in the germline V gene. After removal of 5 bases from V and 1 base from J, the junction contained 4 bases not matched to a gene. The CDR3 length is 14 residues. This CDR3 is CASSNRQGNTEAFF. DNA of the CDR3: TGTGCCAGCAGCAACCGACAGGGGAACACTGAAGCTTTCTTT.